A single sample gave rise to the 5 T cell receptor beta chains below, sequenced in a study of regulatory T cells in long-lasting Graves disease. As to time point: newly diagnosed GD, antithyroid drugs for less than 3 months. PBMC RNA was the source of the TCR library. Building of the TCR beta libraries involved iRepertoire HTBI primers and Arm-PCR of CDR3 regions. MiXCR, run by TCRdb on the multiplex PCR reads, gives a single entry per CDR3 protein. The sample contains roughly 260,000 distinct CDR3 sequences, about 20% of which appear only once. These data also formed part of another study, on T cells in Graves' hyperthyroidism and ophthalmopathy.

The material sequenced was peripheral blood mononuclear cells (PBMCs), taken at new diagnosis, from a patient treated with antithyroid drugs. The origin of the receptors is a woman aged 30 to 39 with Graves disease.

This clonotype was observed at least ten times. The chain links TRBV7-2 to TRBJ2-1; D possibly corresponds to TRBD2 (6 bases). Trimming removed 7 bases at V and 4 bases at J, with 17 bases between. Looked up from germline, CDR1 is SGHTA and CDR2 is FQGNSA. The CDR3 covers 15 residues. The CDR3 DNA sequence: TGTGCCAGCAACACTCTACCCGGGGGTTACAATGAGCAGTTCTTC. Amino acid sequence: CASNTLPGGYNEQFF.

Turning to this clonotype: With a much larger clone just one base away, this may be a read error. The chain uses TRBV3-1 and TRBJ1-1; D gene unclear. The CDR3 consists of 15 residues. Germline-derived CDR1 and CDR2 are LGHDT and YNNKEL (reference sequence). Written as DNA, the CDR3 is TGTGTCAGCAGCCAAGGTCGGATGGGTAACACTGAAGCTTTCTTT. It is translated as CVSSQGRMGNTEAFF.

As regards this clonotype: The likely explanation is a read error, given a far larger clone one base away. The chain joins TRBV7-9 to TRBJ2-7, with D possibly TRBD2 on 5 matching bases. Germline CDR1 is SEHNR and CDR2 is FQNEAQ (reference sequence). CDR3 size: 16 residues. The CDR3 DNA sequence: TGTGCCAGCAGCCTAGCTTGGTCCCCCAGCTCCTACGAGCAGTACTTC. Its translation is CASSLAWSPSSYEQYF.

This chain connects TRBV12-3 or TRBV12-4 to TRBJ2-3; weak D call: TRBD2 (5 bases). The CDR3 covers 16 residues. V shed 2 bases and J shed 2 bases, with 14 bases lying between them. This chain's CDR3 is CASSLTGRTFTDTQYF. CDR3 DNA sequence: TGTGCCAGCAGTTTAACGGGCCGGACTTTCACAGATACGCAGTATTTT.

Many counts were recorded for this clonotype. The CDR3: CAISESIQTPEKLFF. As DNA, the CDR3 is TGTGCCATCAGTGAGTCGATACAGACCCCTGAAAAACTGTTTTTT. The rearrangement joins TRBV10-3 to TRBJ1-4; no clear D. Germline V gene data show CDR1 as ENHRY and CDR2 as SYGVKD. The CDR3 loop spans 15 amino acids. Deletions cut 0 bases from V and 7 bases from J, with 12 bases between.